Below, 23 T cell receptor beta chains from the same sample are listed, as sequenced in a study of cytomegalovirus exposure and HLA in healthy donors. This PCR relied on a set of 60 Vbeta primers and 13 Jbeta primers. Here immunoSEQ multiplex PCR was the method, and the copy in TCRdb shows in-frame clones only, minus some. The table lists 84,000 or so clones, 70% to 85% of them singletons, with around 3% in the top ten. The sample consisted of PBMCs. These receptors all stem from a man in his thirties or forties in good health and CMV-seronegative.

This clone was seen more than once but under ten times. The chain carries TRBV10-3 and TRBJ2-7; 7 nucleotides line up with TRBD1. The V and J ends lost 4 bases and 4 bases, in that order; junction bases with no gene match: 1. The CDR3 has 12 amino acids. Per the germline V gene, CDR1 is ENHRY and CDR2 is SYGVKD. The CDR3 sequence is CAISAQGYEQYF. CDR3 nucleotide sequence: TGTGCCATCAGTGCACAGGGGTACGAGCAGTACTTC.

This clone is a singleton in its sample. The CDR3 is CASSVDTRELFF. CDR3 nucleotides: TGCGCCAGCAGCGTGGACACGCGGGAGCTGTTTTTT. The rearrangement uses TRBV5-1 and TRBJ2-2; TRBD1 might be the D (5 bases). The ends were cut back, 4 bases at V and 9 bases at J, with 10 bases in the middle. Germline values: CDR1 SGHRS, CDR2 YFSETQ. This CDR3 comprises 12 residues.

The chain employs TRBV7-8 and TRBJ2-5, with a tentative D call TRBD2 (6 bases). Trimming took off 1 base at V and 4 bases at J, with 10 bases between the two ends. The germline gives CDR1 SGHVS, CDR2 FQNEAQ. CDR3 length: 14 residues. In nucleotides, the CDR3 is TGTGCCAGCAGCTTAGAATGGAGGGGAGAGACCCAGTACTTC. It codes for CASSLEWRGETQYF. Drawing the rest from reference TRBV7-8 and TRBJ2-5, the complete variable domain is GAGVSQSPRYKVAKRGQDVALRCDPISGHVSLFWYQQALGQGPEFLTYFQNEAQLDKSGLPSDRFFAERPEGSVSTLKIQRTQQEDSAVYLCASSLEWRGETQYFGPGTRLLVL.

This clone was seen more than once but under ten times. The rearrangement uses TRBV28 and TRBJ2-3; D possibly corresponds to TRBD2 (5 bases). The CDR3 contains 14 residues. V was clipped by 4 bases and J by 6 bases, with 14 bases between them. The germline gives CDR1 MDHEN, CDR2 SYDVKM. As DNA, the CDR3 is TGTGCCAGCAGTTCTCCGGGGAGCCGTGATACGCAGTATTTT. Protein: CASSSPGSRDTQYF.

This clone was seen a single time. The chain carries TRBV6-5 and TRBJ2-7; a possible D gene is TRBD1 (5 bases). CDR3 length: 15 residues. CDR1 and CDR2 from the germline V gene are MNHEY and SVGAGI. The germline V and J ends were trimmed by 0 bases and 7 bases, with 16 bases remaining between them. CDR3 region: CASSYSRQPLGEQYF. The DNA of the CDR3 is TGTGCCAGCAGTTACTCAAGACAGCCCCTGGGGGAGCAGTACTTC.

The chain couples TRBV5-8 to TRBJ2-5, with 7 bases that match TRBD1. The CDR3 runs to 14 residues. CDR1 and CDR2 from the germline V gene are SGHTS and YDEGEE. V lost 8 bases and J lost 1; bases outside the gene matches: 8. The CDR3 nucleotides are TGTGCCAGTCAAGGAAGACAGGGCCAAGAGACCCAGTACTTC. Its protein product is CASQGRQGQETQYF.

The chain links TRBV6-1 to TRBJ1-2; the D is unclear. Germline V lookup: CDR1 MNHNS, CDR2 SASEGT. This CDR3 has 12 residues. V was pared by 3 bases and J by 0 bases, with 2 bases between. The CDR3 DNA reads TGTGCCAGCAGTGACACTAACTATGGCTACACCTTC. Protein sequence: CASSDTNYGYTF.

V usage is TRBV19 and J usage is TRBJ1-4; D is possibly TRBD1 (6 bases). This CDR3 has 15 residues. V was pared by 3 bases and J by 3 bases, with 11 bases between. Germline V gives CDR1 LNHDA, CDR2 SQIVND (reference sequence). The CDR3 DNA sequence: TGTGCCAGTAGTATTGGGACAAGACCTAATGAAAAACTGTTTTTT. It codes for CASSIGTRPNEKLFF. The whole variable domain, remainder taken from reference TRBV19 and TRBJ1-4, is DGGITQSPKYLFRKEGQNVTLSCEQNLNHDAMYWYRQDPGQGLRLIYYSQIVNDFQKGDIAEGYSVSREKKESFPLTVTSAQKNPTAFYLCASSIGTRPNEKLFFGSGTQLSVL.

This chain joins TRBV4-1 and TRBJ1-5; unclear D gene. The CDR3 covers 16 residues. The germline V gene has CDR1 MGHRA and CDR2 YSYEKL. The V and J ends lost 1 base and 0 bases respectively, with 10 bases between them. The CDR3 nucleotides read TGCGCCAGCAGCCAAGTAAGGTCGGGTAGCAATCAGCCCCAGCATTTT. The encoded protein is CASSQVRSGSNQPQHF.

V and J are TRBV9 and TRBJ2-7; D might be TRBD1 (6 bases). The CDR3 consists of 15 residues. Trimming removed 0 bases from V and 2 bases from J, with 12 bases in between. The germline V gene has CDR1 SGDLS and CDR2 YYNGEE. CDR3 amino acids: CASSVGWGQAYEQYF. DNA of the CDR3: TGTGCCAGCAGCGTAGGTTGGGGGCAAGCCTACGAGCAGTACTTC.

The chain links TRBV18 to TRBJ1-5; no clear D gene. The CDR3 sequence is 14 residues long. V was pared by 4 bases and J by 4 bases, with 11 bases between. Germline V lookup: CDR1 KGHSH, CDR2 LQKENI. CDR3 amino acids: CASSQGRTNQPQHF. DNA for the CDR3: TGTGCCAGCTCACAAGGACGGACTAATCAGCCCCAGCATTTT.

This clone was counted a few times. The V and J genes are TRBV5-1 and TRBJ2-7; 11 positions match TRBD2. There are 15 residues in the CDR3. V was pared by 0 bases and J by 4 bases, with 3 bases of the junction left unmatched. Germline CDR1 reads SGHRS; CDR2 reads YFSETQ. This CDR3 is CASSLAASGGYEQYF. CDR3 DNA sequence: TGCGCCAGCAGCTTGGCGGCTAGCGGGGGGTACGAGCAGTACTTC.

The chain has TRBV2 and TRBJ1-4; 8 bases are shared with TRBD1. The CDR3 consists of 14 residues. With V trimmed by 4 bases and J by 8 bases, 6 bases remained unmatched. Germline CDR1 reads SNHLY; CDR2 reads FYNNEI. CDR3 nucleotides: TGTGCCAGCAGTGCAGGGGGCGCAGCGGAAAAACTGTTTTTT. Translating it yields CASSAGGAAEKLFF.

The rearrangement links TRBV30 to TRBJ1-6, with 8 bases aligning to TRBD1. With 1 base clipped from V and 7 bases from J, the junction kept 9 bases outside the gene matches. Germline CDR1 reads GTSNPN; CDR2 reads SVGIG (reference sequence). The CDR3 is 16 amino acids. CDR3: CAWSGLGQGENSPLHF. The CDR3 nucleotides are TGTGCCTGGAGTGGGCTAGGACAGGGAGAAAATTCACCCCTCCACTTT.

This clone was recorded a few times. The V call is TRBV27, the J call TRBJ1-1; 9 nucleotides agree with TRBD1. Germline trimming cut 5 bases from V and 3 bases from J; bases unmatched to any gene: 4. The CDR3 length is 14 residues. From germline, CDR1 is MNHEY and CDR2 SMNVEV (reference sequence). The CDR3 region is CASSQDRGDTEAFF. CDR3 sequence (DNA): TGTGCCAGCAGTCAAGACAGGGGGGACACTGAAGCTTTCTTT.

The chain employs TRBV27 and TRBJ1-1; D uncertain. The CDR3 length is 14 residues. CDR1 and CDR2 (germline): MNHEY, SMNVEV (reference sequence). Trimming removed 3 bases from V and 1 base from J, with 9 bases in between. CDR3 in amino acids: CASSLSGWNTEAFF. Here the CDR3 DNA reads TGTGCCAGCAGTTTGTCAGGTTGGAACACTGAAGCTTTCTTT.

The chain couples TRBV30 to TRBJ1-6; 11 bases align to TRBD1. The CDR3 covers 14 residues. V gave up 4 bases and J gave up 8 bases; unmatched junction bases: 4. Germline lookup yields CDR1 GTSNPN and CDR2 SVGIG (reference sequence). CDR3 residues: CAWNGQGAHSPLHF. CDR3 nucleotide sequence: TGTGCCTGGAACGGACAGGGGGCGCATTCACCCCTCCACTTT. Using reference TRBV30 and TRBJ1-6 for the parts outside the CDR3, the full variable domain is SQTIHQWPATLVQPVGSPLSLECTVEGTSNPNLYWYRQAAGRGLQLLFYSVGIGQISSEVPQNLSASRPQDRQFILSSKKLLLSDSGFYLCAWNGQGAHSPLHFGNGTRLTVT.

This chain joins TRBV2 and TRBJ1-2; 12 nucleotides match TRBD1. J lost 7 bases, V lost 4 bases, and 4 bases had no gene match. Looked up from germline, CDR1 is SNHLY and CDR2 is FYNNEI. The CDR3 runs 14 residues. In nucleotides, the CDR3 is TGTGCCAGCAGTGGGGACAGGGGGCTCTTTGGCTACACCTTC. It specifies CASSGDRGLFGYTF.

The chain joins TRBV5-1 to TRBJ2-7; 10 positions match TRBD1. Germline CDR1 SGHRS, CDR2 YFSETQ. V dropped 4 bases and J dropped 3; count of bases not matched to a gene: 7. This CDR3 region has 15 residues. This chain's CDR3 is CASSPEWTGGYEQYF. CDR3 coding DNA: TGCGCCAGCAGCCCGGAATGGACAGGGGGCTACGAGCAGTACTTC. Full variable domain (remainder filled in from reference TRBV5-1 and TRBJ2-7): KAGVTQTPRYLIKTRGQQVTLSCSPISGHRSVSWYQQTPGQGLQFLFEYFSETQRNKGNFPGRFSGRQFSNSRSEMNVSTLELGDSALYLCASSPEWTGGYEQYFGPGTRLTVT.

The J gene is TRBJ1-3, the V gene TRBV7-9, with 8 bases that match TRBD1. CDR1 and CDR2 from the germline V gene are SEHNR and FQNEAQ (reference sequence). The CDR3 is made up of 16 amino acids. Germline trimming cut 4 bases from V and 3 bases from J; bases unmatched to any gene: 8. CDR3 sequence (DNA): TGTGCCAGCAGCTCGAAGGACAGGGTAGATGGAAACACCATATATTTT. Translated, it gives CASSSKDRVDGNTIYF.

The chain couples TRBV5-1 to TRBJ2-2, with 8 bases matching TRBD1. Germline V gene sequence: CDR1 SGHRS, CDR2 YFSETQ. The J segment lost 5 bases and the V segment lost 3 bases, leaving 6 bases of the junction unmatched. This CDR3 is built from 15 residues. The chain's CDR3 is CASSSRGRETGELFF. CDR3 nucleotides: TGCGCCAGCAGCTCCAGGGGGCGCGAAACCGGGGAGCTGTTTTTT.

This clone came up a few times. The CDR3 DNA reads as TGTGCCAGCAGTTTATGGGGTGGGGGACAGACCTACGAGCAGTACTTC. The encoded protein is CASSLWGGGQTYEQYF. The chain links TRBV28 to TRBJ2-7; 7 positions agree with TRBD1. Germline lookup yields CDR1 MDHEN and CDR2 SYDVKM. The ends lost 0 bases at V and 2 bases at J; junction bases unmatched: 7. This CDR3 has 16 amino acids.

Here the CDR3 reads CASSPPAGSNQPQHF. The CDR3 bases are TGTGCCAGCTCACCACCGGCGGGTAGCAATCAGCCCCAGCATTTT. The V gene is TRBV18, the J gene TRBJ1-5; no definite D call. The length of the CDR3 is 15 residues. The germline gives CDR1 KGHSH, CDR2 LQKENI. Trimming cost V 0 bases and J 0 bases, with 6 bases left between them.